This T cell receptor (beta chain) was captured by sequencing in a study of control samples from healthy donors and cancer patients. Using immunoSEQ multiplex PCR, the repertoire was profiled, and TCRdb retains in-frame clones only, with some absent. Here the sample spans tens of thousands of clones, roughly 95% being singletons. Looked up from germline, CDR1 is MNHEY and CDR2 is SVGAGI. Trimming pared 2 bases from V and 6 bases from J, leaving 11 bases between. This CDR3 comprises 13 residues. The rearrangement joins TRBV6-5 to TRBJ2-7; D gene uncertain. The receptor comes from a woman aged 18 to 35 in good health. Sequenced sample: blood. CDR3 sequence: CASSYGSTLEQYF. The CDR3 DNA reads as TGTGCCAGCAGTTACGGTTCCACGCTCGAGCAGTACTTC.